Included here is one TCR beta chain sequence, with context. Its target is not known. The PCR made use of 60 Vbeta and 13 Jbeta primers. The repertoire was sequenced with immunoSEQ multiplex PCR; TCRdb's copy has only in-frame clones and lacks some. The sample has approximately 120,000 clones, around 76% seen once. This sample was taken from a study of cytomegalovirus exposure and HLA in healthy donors. The wider study: T cells numbering about 179 million yielded more than 95 million unique TCR beta sequences in an earlier analysis. The study's findings and limits: A later analysis showed HLA-associated TCR beta chains outstripping equally common others in clonal expansion.

The source is a woman aged 55-69 years in good health and CMV-seropositive. The sample consisted of PBMCs.

CDR3 sequence (DNA): TGTGCCAGCAGTGAAGGGACATCCCACTTT. Translated: CASSEGTSHF. The J gene is TRBJ1-6, the V gene TRBV6-1; TRBD1 is a possible D gene (5 bases). Trimming left V 1 base short and J 18 bases short, with 7 bases between. Germline CDR1 is MNHNS and CDR2 is SASEGT. The CDR3 extends over 10 amino acids.